Listed below are T cell receptor beta chains from one sample, sequenced in a study of blood T cell repertoires in COVID-19. Clones were read by immunoSEQ multiplex PCR, and TCRdb kept only the in-frame ones, dropping some. The sample records fewer than 130,000 clones, approximately 90% being singletons. Sequenced: peripheral blood. The receptors were sampled from a woman between 50 and 59 years old with acute or convalescent COVID-19. The CDR3 runs from the conserved cysteine through the conserved F or W. The D gene is left open where the match is weak. Size is omitted from some rows. Given values are once, few, many or a class for expanded clones.

D: .; V: TRBV3-1/TRBV3-2; size: .; J: TRBJ2-5; CDR3: CASSARRLGAGTQYF; DNA: TGTGCCAGCTCCGCCAGGCGACTTGGGGCAGGGACCCAGTACTTC
D: TRBD2; V: TRBV2; size: .; J: TRBJ2-3; CDR3: CASTPRTSGTDTQYF; DNA: TGTGCCAGCACTCCAAGGACTAGCGGAACAGATACGCAGTATTTT
D: .; V: TRBV30; size: .; J: TRBJ2-1; CDR3: CAWSGQRTQQFF; DNA: TGTGCCTGGAGTGGACAAAGAACACAGCAGTTCTTC
D: .; V: TRBV7-9; size: .; J: TRBJ2-7; CDR3: CASSPMMTGYEQYF; DNA: TGTGCCAGCAGCCCAATGATGACAGGCTACGAGCAGTACTTC
D: TRBD1; V: TRBV18; size: .; J: TRBJ1-4; CDR3: CASSPLRQGASHEKLFF; DNA: TGTGCCAGCTCACCACTACGTCAGGGGGCCTCTCATGAAAAACTGTTTTTT
D: .; V: TRBV2; size: .; J: TRBJ1-6; CDR3: CASKRAGVNSPLHF; DNA: TGTGCCAGCAAGAGGGCAGGGGTGAATTCACCCCTCCACTTT
D: TRBD1; V: TRBV2; size: .; J: TRBJ1-6; CDR3: CASSVQGAGSPLHF; DNA: TGTGCCAGCAGTGTACAGGGGGCGGGTTCACCCCTCCACTTT
D: TRBD2; V: TRBV6-2/TRBV6-3; size: .; J: TRBJ2-3; CDR3: CASSRSGTSGYTQYF; DNA: TGTGCCAGCAGTCGGTCCGGGACTAGCGGATATACGCAGTATTTT
D: .; V: TRBV27; size: .; J: TRBJ2-7; CDR3: CASNREKRDALYEQYF; DNA: TGTGCCAGCAACAGGGAAAAGCGGGATGCCCTCTACGAGCAGTACTTC
D: TRBD2; V: TRBV24-1; size: .; J: TRBJ2-5; CDR3: CATSDPGGGAYSETQYF; DNA: TGTGCCACCAGTGATCCCGGGGGGGGCGCGTATTCGGAGACCCAGTACTTC
D: .; V: TRBV9; size: once; J: TRBJ2-3; CDR3: CASSVLKTDTQYF; DNA: TGTGCCAGCAGCGTATTAAAAACAGATACGCAGTATTTT
D: TRBD1; V: TRBV5-6; size: .; J: TRBJ1-2; CDR3: CASSFKDRASGYTF; DNA: TGTGCCAGCAGCTTCAAGGACAGGGCGTCTGGCTACACCTTC
D: TRBD1; V: TRBV23-1; size: .; J: TRBJ2-4; CDR3: CASSQGTGPRLKNIQYF; DNA: TGCGCCAGCAGTCAAGGGACAGGTCCCCGCTTAAAAAACATTCAGTACTTC
D: TRBD2; V: TRBV7-9; size: few; J: TRBJ2-1; CDR3: CASRSGGAYNEQFF; DNA: TGTGCCAGCCGCTCGGGAGGAGCGTACAATGAGCAGTTCTTC
D: .; V: TRBV5-1; size: .; J: TRBJ1-5; CDR3: CASSLEGERPQHF; DNA: TGCGCCAGCAGCTTGGAGGGGGAGCGGCCCCAGCATTTT
D: .; V: TRBV7-9; size: .; J: TRBJ1-1; CDR3: CASSLESPGRGAEAFF; DNA: TGTGCCAGCAGCTTAGAATCCCCCGGGAGAGGAGCTGAAGCTTTCTTT
D: .; V: TRBV30; size: .; J: TRBJ1-5; CDR3: CAWSEQPNQPQHF; DNA: TGTGCCTGGAGTGAACAGCCAAATCAGCCCCAGCATTTT
D: .; V: TRBV6-4; size: .; J: TRBJ1-6; CDR3: CASSDSHRAKGSPLHF; DNA: TGTGCCAGCAGTGACTCGCACAGGGCGAAGGGATCACCCCTCCACTTT
D: TRBD1; V: TRBV25-1; size: .; J: TRBJ2-5; CDR3: CASSVRDRGEQETQYF; DNA: TGTGCCAGCAGTGTCAGGGACAGGGGGGAACAAGAGACCCAGTACTTC
D: TRBD1; V: TRBV25-1; size: .; J: TRBJ2-6; CDR3: CASSEGGTGISGANVLTF; DNA: TGTGCCAGCAGTGAAGGAGGGACAGGGATCTCTGGGGCCAACGTCCTGACTTTC
D: .; V: TRBV5-1; size: .; J: TRBJ2-6; CDR3: CASSLAPGSGANVLTF; DNA: TGCGCCAGCAGCTTGGCCCCCGGCTCTGGGGCCAACGTCCTGACTTTC
D: .; V: TRBV12-2; size: once; J: TRBJ2-7; CDR3: CASRLGGTSGLRTYEQYF; DNA: TGTGCAAGTCGCTTAGGGGGGACTAGCGGGCTGAGGACCTACGAGCAGTACTTC
D: TRBD1; V: TRBV28; size: .; J: TRBJ1-2; CDR3: CASSSGGTENTINGYTF; DNA: TGTGCCAGCAGTTCCGGAGGGACAGAGAACACTATCAATGGCTACACCTTC
D: .; V: TRBV7-2; size: .; J: TRBJ1-4; CDR3: CASSYTGNQNEKLFF; DNA: TGTGCCAGCAGCTATACCGGGAATCAAAATGAAAAACTGTTTTTT
D: .; V: TRBV11-2; size: .; J: TRBJ2-7; CDR3: CASSLGSGLGEQYF; DNA: TGTGCCAGCAGCTTAGGGTCAGGGCTAGGCGAGCAGTACTTC
D: .; V: TRBV28; size: .; J: TRBJ2-1; CDR3: CASAHPSLEQFF; DNA: TGTGCCAGCGCACATCCTAGCCTTGAGCAGTTCTTC
D: .; V: TRBV2; size: .; J: TRBJ2-1; CDR3: CASRIGASASYNEQFF; DNA: TGTGCCAGCCGGATCGGGGCTAGCGCGTCCTACAATGAGCAGTTCTTC
D: .; V: TRBV28; size: .; J: TRBJ1-3; CDR3: CASSPRFQGNTIYF; DNA: TGTGCCAGCAGTCCCCGATTTCAGGGAAACACCATATATTTT
D: .; V: TRBV5-4; size: .; J: TRBJ2-5; CDR3: CASSPGVQETQYF; DNA: TGTGCCAGCAGCCCAGGGGTGCAAGAGACCCAGTACTTC
D: TRBD1; V: TRBV29-1; size: .; J: TRBJ1-2; CDR3: CTYTGDHYGYTF; DNA: TGCACCTATACAGGGGATCACTATGGCTACACCTTC
D: .; V: TRBV18; size: .; J: TRBJ1-2; CDR3: CASSPPFPEAEGYTF; DNA: TGTGCCAGCTCACCACCGTTTCCAGAGGCTGAAGGCTACACCTTC
D: TRBD1; V: TRBV6-5; size: .; J: TRBJ2-7; CDR3: CASSLTGTGVYEQYF; DNA: TGTGCCAGCAGTCTCACCGGGACAGGGGTCTACGAGCAGTACTTC
D: .; V: TRBV24-1; size: .; J: TRBJ2-2; CDR3: CATSDLAQGGTTGELFF; DNA: TGTGCCACCAGTGATTTAGCCCAGGGGGGTACCACCGGGGAGCTGTTTTTT
D: .; V: TRBV18; size: .; J: TRBJ2-7; CDR3: CASSPGLDGGTYEQYF; DNA: TGTGCCAGCTCACCTGGACTAGATGGGGGCACCTACGAGCAGTACTTC
D: .; V: TRBV11-2; size: .; J: TRBJ2-7; CDR3: CASSRGTELIYEQYF; DNA: TGTGCCAGCAGCCGTGGGACTGAACTGATCTACGAGCAGTACTTC
D: TRBD2; V: TRBV11-3; size: .; J: TRBJ2-1; CDR3: CASSSTISGRLNEQFF; DNA: TGTGCCAGCAGCTCAACAATTAGCGGGAGACTGAATGAGCAGTTCTTC
D: TRBD2; V: TRBV29-1; size: .; J: TRBJ2-4; CDR3: CSGGSGRPGNIQYF; DNA: TGCAGCGGGGGCAGCGGGAGGCCGGGGAACATTCAGTACTTC
D: .; V: TRBV5-1; size: .; J: TRBJ1-1; CDR3: CASRATMNTEAFF; DNA: TGCGCCAGCAGAGCAACGATGAACACTGAAGCTTTCTTT
D: .; V: TRBV28; size: .; J: TRBJ2-7; CDR3: CASSLFQGSISYEQYF; DNA: TGTGCCAGCAGTTTATTTCAGGGGTCGATCTCCTACGAGCAGTACTTC
D: TRBD1; V: TRBV5-1; size: .; J: TRBJ1-1; CDR3: CASSLAEDRLNTEAFF; DNA: TGCGCCAGCAGCTTGGCCGAGGACAGGCTGAACACTGAAGCTTTCTTT
D: .; V: TRBV19; size: .; J: TRBJ1-4; CDR3: CASNLVGRGEKLFF; DNA: TGTGCCAGTAACCTCGTGGGGCGGGGTGAAAAACTGTTTTTT
D: .; V: TRBV5-1; size: .; J: TRBJ2-2; CDR3: CASSAGAPPGELFF; DNA: TGCGCCAGCAGCGCGGGGGCGCCCCCCGGGGAGCTGTTTTTT
D: .; V: TRBV5-1; size: .; J: TRBJ1-1; CDR3: CASSLAGTPSRVTEAFF; DNA: TGCGCCAGCAGCTTGGCCGGGACACCATCCCGGGTGACTGAAGCTTTCTTT
D: .; V: TRBV7-9; size: .; J: TRBJ2-3; CDR3: CASSQERLTDTQYF; DNA: TGTGCCAGCAGCCAGGAAAGGCTAACTGATACGCAGTATTTT
D: TRBD1; V: TRBV27; size: .; J: TRBJ1-5; CDR3: CASSPLQGVEHF; DNA: TGTGCCAGCAGTCCATTACAGGGGGTAGAGCATTTT
D: .; V: TRBV29-1; size: .; J: TRBJ1-1; CDR3: CSVSREANTEAFF; DNA: TGCAGCGTGTCGAGGGAGGCGAACACTGAAGCTTTCTTT
D: .; V: TRBV10-3; size: .; J: TRBJ1-4; CDR3: CAIGKGGGEKLFF; DNA: TGTGCCATCGGAAAAGGGGGTGGTGAAAAACTGTTTTTT
D: .; V: TRBV4-1; size: .; J: TRBJ2-3; CDR3: CASSQERAANTDTQYF; DNA: TGCGCCAGCAGCCAAGAAAGAGCGGCTAATACAGATACGCAGTATTTT
D: TRBD1; V: TRBV7-8; size: .; J: TRBJ2-1; CDR3: CASSLALQGVTNEQFF; DNA: TGTGCCAGCAGCTTAGCTTTACAGGGGGTTACGAATGAGCAGTTCTTC
D: .; V: TRBV24-1; size: once; J: TRBJ2-6; CDR3: CATSDPRGGGGYSGANVLTF; DNA: TGTGCCACCAGTGATCCCCGGGGTGGGGGAGGCTACTCTGGGGCCAACGTCCTGACTTTC
D: .; V: TRBV7-6; size: .; J: TRBJ2-5; CDR3: CASSLEGGPQETQYF; DNA: TGTGCCAGCAGCTTAGAAGGGGGACCTCAAGAGACCCAGTACTTC
D: .; V: TRBV27; size: .; J: TRBJ2-7; CDR3: CASSLSQGYEQYF; DNA: TGTGCCAGCAGTTTATCACAGGGTTACGAGCAGTACTTC
D: TRBD1; V: TRBV18; size: .; J: TRBJ1-1; CDR3: CASSPLSGGDTEAFF; DNA: TGTGCCAGCTCACCACTTTCAGGGGGCGACACTGAAGCTTTCTTT
D: TRBD1; V: TRBV3-1/TRBV3-2; size: .; J: TRBJ2-3; CDR3: CASSPGTGVRDTQYF; DNA: TGTGCCAGCAGCCCGGGGACAGGGGTGAGAGATACGCAGTATTTT
D: TRBD1; V: TRBV19; size: .; J: TRBJ2-7; CDR3: CASSTGSYEQYF; DNA: TGTGCCAGTTCGACAGGGAGCTACGAGCAGTACTTC
D: .; V: TRBV6-5; size: .; J: TRBJ1-5; CDR3: CASRMRDNQPQHF; DNA: TGTGCCAGCAGAATGAGGGACAATCAGCCCCAGCATTTT
D: TRBD1; V: TRBV7-9; size: .; J: TRBJ1-1; CDR3: CASSLRQGEMLDEAFF; DNA: TGTGCCAGCAGCTTAAGACAGGGGGAGATGCTGGATGAAGCTTTCTTT
D: .; V: TRBV19; size: .; J: TRBJ2-5; CDR3: CASSIDHGMGTQYF; DNA: TGTGCCAGTAGTATAGATCACGGGATGGGGACCCAGTACTTC
D: TRBD1; V: TRBV28; size: .; J: TRBJ2-7; CDR3: CASSLGTGTGESEQYF; DNA: TGTGCCAGCAGTTTGGGAACCGGGACAGGGGAGAGTGAGCAGTACTTC
D: .; V: TRBV7-8; size: .; J: TRBJ1-1; CDR3: CASSPTRDTEAFF; DNA: TGTGCCAGCAGCCCTACCCGGGACACTGAAGCTTTCTTT